Below, 27 T cell receptor beta chains from the same sample are listed, as sequenced in a study of identifying expanded T cells in peripheral blood. TCRdb's table, derived via immunoSEQ multiplex PCR, lists solely in-frame clones and lacks some. The sample records about 54,000 clones, roughly nine tenths being singletons. What was sequenced was blood. Receptors were obtained from a person between 18 and 69 years old in good health.

This clone has just one count. The chain joins TRBV28 to TRBJ1-2; no clear D. V dropped 5 bases and J dropped 5 bases, with 9 bases sitting between them. Germline V gives CDR1 MDHEN, CDR2 SYDVKM. The CDR3 has 12 amino acids. The CDR3 DNA follows: TGTGCCAGCAGTCACACAGTGTATGGCTACACCTTC. Amino acid sequence: CASSHTVYGYTF.

This chain uses TRBV19 with TRBJ2-1, with 9 bases fitting TRBD1. CDR3 length equals 14 residues. After removal of 9 bases from V and 5 bases from J, the junction contained 8 bases not matched to a gene. CDR1 is LNHDA and CDR2 is SQIVND in the germline V gene (reference sequence). CDR3 nucleotides: TGTGCCAGCACCCCTAGGACAGGGGACAATGAGCAGTTCTTC. Protein product: CASTPRTGDNEQFF.

J is TRBJ2-1 and V is TRBV11-3; D remains unclear. There are 15 residues in the CDR3. V shed 3 bases and J shed 0 bases, with 9 bases lying between them. The germline gives CDR1 SGHNT, CDR2 YENEEA. The CDR3 bases are TGTGCCAGCAGCTTTGACCCCGGCTCCTACAATGAGCAGTTCTTC. Translating gives CASSFDPGSYNEQFF.

The chain uses TRBV6-6 and TRBJ2-5; tentative D call: TRBD2 (6 bases). Trimming took 7 bases from V and 0 from J, leaving 18 bases between them. The CDR3 spans 16 residues. Germline V CDR1 and CDR2: MNHNY, SVGAGI (reference sequence). CDR3 sequence reads: CASTAGRQKYQETQYF. The CDR3 region has the DNA TGTGCCAGCACAGCGGGCAGACAAAAGTACCAAGAGACCCAGTACTTC.

The J gene is TRBJ1-1, the V gene TRBV6-1, with D hard to call. Trimming removed 3 bases at V and 0 bases at J, with 8 bases between. The germline V gene encodes CDR1 MNHNS and CDR2 SASEGT. CDR3 length: 14 amino acids. The CDR3 DNA reads as TGTGCCAGCAGTGAGCAAGGGTTGAACACTGAAGCTTTCTTT. Amino acid sequence: CASSEQGLNTEAFF.

V usage is TRBV7-2 and J usage is TRBJ2-2; possible D gene TRBD2, 6 bases. The CDR3 spans 17 residues. Germline CDR1 reads SGHTA; CDR2 reads FQGNSA. Trimming left V 2 bases short and J 6 bases short, with 19 bases between. CDR3 coding DNA: TGTGCCAGCAGCTTAATCTTAAGCCCCCCGGGGGCCGGGGAGCTGTTTTTT. Translated: CASSLILSPPGAGELFF.

The chain carries TRBV9 and TRBJ2-2; 10 bases match TRBD1. The CDR3 length is 16 residues. V gave up 0 bases and J gave up 6 bases; unmatched junction bases: 5. Germline lookup yields CDR1 SGDLS and CDR2 YYNGEE. The CDR3 DNA reads as TGTGCCAGCAGCGTAGGCCCGGGACAGGGGCCCGGGGAGCTGTTTTTT. It encodes CASSVGPGQGPGELFF.

In its sample, this clone was seen once. The V and J genes are TRBV6-5 and TRBJ2-5, with D hard to call. The germline V gene has CDR1 MNHEY and CDR2 SVGAGI. V was cut by 5 bases and J by 5 bases, with 6 bases left in between. The CDR3 has 11 amino acids. This CDR3 reads CASSLGETQYF. Here the CDR3 DNA reads TGTGCCAGCAGTCTCGGGGAGACCCAGTACTTC.

This sequence joins TRBV7-2 and TRBJ2-5; 9 bases map to TRBD1. Germline V gives CDR1 SGHTA, CDR2 FQGNSA. The CDR3 extends over 15 amino acids. J gave up 4 bases and V 4 bases, and 7 bases lay outside the gene matches. DNA of the CDR3: TGTGCCAGCAGCTCTAGGGACAGGGTGGGAGAGACCCAGTACTTC. Protein sequence: CASSSRDRVGETQYF.

The chain carries TRBV6-6 and TRBJ1-3; D not certain. Germline CDR1 reads MNHNY; CDR2 reads SVGAGI (reference sequence). Trimming cost V 0 bases and J 6 bases, with 3 bases left between them. The CDR3 is 12 amino acids. The CDR3 region has the DNA TGTGCCAGCAGTTACTCAGAAAACACCATATATTTT. The encoded protein is CASSYSENTIYF.

This chain joins TRBV28 and TRBJ1-4; tentative D call: TRBD1 (5 bases). Per the germline V gene, CDR1 is MDHEN and CDR2 is SYDVKM. The V gene lost 0 bases and the J gene lost 11 bases, with 37 bases spanning the gap. The length of the CDR3 is 22 residues. CDR3 protein: CASSLWGPASHSNRDLRNKLFF. The CDR3 DNA is TGTGCCAGCAGTTTATGGGGACCGGCCTCTCACTCTAACCGGGACCTGAGGAACAAACTGTTTTTT.

The chain combines TRBV9 with TRBJ2-3; D may match TRBD1 or TRBD2 (5 bases each). V was pared by 0 bases and J by 0 bases, with 8 bases between. Per germline, CDR1 SGDLS and CDR2 YYNGEE. The CDR3 sequence is 15 residues long. The CDR3 loop reads CASSVGGSSTDTQYF. CDR3 nucleotides: TGTGCCAGCAGCGTAGGGGGGTCCAGCACAGATACGCAGTATTTT.

This clone was seen only a few times. V usage is TRBV7-9 and J usage is TRBJ1-2, with TRBD1 identical over 9 bases. Germline assignment: CDR1 SEHNR and CDR2 FQNEAQ (reference sequence). The ends lost 1 base at V and 8 bases at J; junction bases unmatched: 8. This CDR3 has 15 residues. In nucleotides, the CDR3 is TGTGCCAGCAGCTTAGAGACAGGGGGGACTATGGGCTACACCTTC. It translates to CASSLETGGTMGYTF.

The chain joins TRBV4-2 to TRBJ1-1; a possible D gene is TRBD1 (5 bases). This CDR3 contains 13 residues. The germline V gene has CDR1 LGHNA and CDR2 YNFKEQ. V was cut by 0 bases and J by 6 bases, with 8 bases left in between. The CDR3 is CASSQEVGAEAFF. Here the CDR3 DNA reads TGTGCCAGCAGCCAAGAGGTGGGGGCTGAAGCTTTCTTT.

This rearrangement joins TRBV7-8 to TRBJ2-2; 9 bases map to TRBD1. The CDR3 has 16 residues. Germline V gene lookup returns CDR1 SGHVS and CDR2 FQNEAQ. The V gene end was trimmed by 6 bases and the J gene end by 9 bases; junction bases not matched to a gene: 14. The CDR3 sequence: CASREAGQGGARELFF. The CDR3 nucleotides read TGTGCCAGCAGGGAGGCGGGACAGGGAGGTGCAAGGGAGCTGTTTTTT.

V is TRBV19 and J is TRBJ2-1; 14 bases align to TRBD2. Germline CDR1 LNHDA, CDR2 SQIVND (reference sequence). Unmatched junction bases numbered 16, after V lost 5 bases and J lost 4 bases. The CDR3 has 20 amino acids. CDR3 sequence reads: CASSVKRLAGGPAEYNEQFF. Written as DNA, the CDR3 is TGTGCCAGTAGTGTAAAGAGACTAGCGGGGGGGCCTGCAGAGTACAATGAGCAGTTCTTC.

A few counts support this clone. DNA of the CDR3: TGTGCCAGCAGCCAAGGTGGTACGCCAGAGTACACCTTC. It specifies CASSQGGTPEYTF. The chain recombines TRBV4-2 with TRBJ1-2; D unclear. Germline assignment: CDR1 LGHNA and CDR2 YNFKEQ. This CDR3 comprises 13 residues. Trimming pared 1 base from V and 11 bases from J, leaving 14 bases between.

This chain joins TRBV6-6 and TRBJ2-5, with 15 bases fitting TRBD2. The CDR3 sequence is 16 residues long. Germline CDR1 MNHNY, CDR2 SVGAGI (reference sequence). Losses at the gene ends were 7 bases for V and 5 bases for J; bases not matched to a gene: 8. The CDR3: CASTWTSGGAGETQYF. CDR3 nucleotides: TGTGCCAGCACCTGGACTAGCGGGGGGGCCGGGGAGACCCAGTACTTC.

This clone was seen once. This chain joins TRBV7-9 and TRBJ2-3; D is ambiguous. The CDR3 is 13 amino acids. Trimming removed 0 bases from V and 6 bases from J, with 7 bases in between. In germline, CDR1 is SEHNR, CDR2 FQNEAQ (reference sequence). CDR3 sequence: CASSLAQGDTQYF. CDR3 sequence (DNA): TGTGCCAGCAGCTTAGCGCAAGGGGATACGCAGTATTTT.

The V and J genes are TRBV5-4 and TRBJ2-1; TRBD1 might be the D (5 bases). This CDR3 has 13 amino acids. Germline V lookup: CDR1 SGHNT, CDR2 YYREEE (reference sequence). Trimming stripped 3 bases from V and 8 bases from J, with 12 bases between. The CDR3: CASSSRVSDEQFF. Written as DNA, the CDR3 is TGTGCCAGCAGCTCCAGGGTTTCGGATGAGCAGTTCTTC.

J is TRBJ1-2 and V is TRBV13; TRBD1 aligns across 8 bases. The CDR3 totals 16 residues. Germline CDR1 is PRHDT and CDR2 is FYEKMQ (reference sequence). J was trimmed by 0 bases and V by 3 bases; bases with no gene match: 6. The CDR3 nucleotides read TGTGCCAGCAGCTTCGGGACAGGAGATACTAACTATGGCTACACCTTC. This sequence encodes CASSFGTGDTNYGYTF.

The chain couples TRBV30 to TRBJ1-3; perhaps TRBD1 as D (5 bases). Between the trimmed V and J ends, which lost 4 bases and 4 bases, there was a span of 5 bases. CDR1 and CDR2 from the germline V gene are GTSNPN and SVGIG (reference sequence). The CDR3 is 11 residues long. The CDR3 is CAWNRGNTIYF. The CDR3 nucleotides are TGTGCCTGGAACAGGGGAAACACCATATATTTT.

V is TRBV5-1 and J is TRBJ1-5; maybe TRBD1 (5 bases). The V end lost 0 bases, the J end lost 3 bases, and 10 bases lay between the germline ends. Germline loops: CDR1 SGHRS, CDR2 YFSETQ. This CDR3 is 15 amino acids long. CDR3 DNA: TGCGCCAGCAGCTTGGAGGCAGGGATCAATCAGCCCCAGCATTTT. This encodes CASSLEAGINQPQHF.

This clone has a single count. The rearrangement uses TRBV19 and TRBJ2-5, with D unresolved. Germline loops: CDR1 LNHDA, CDR2 SQIVND (reference sequence). This CDR3 comprises 15 residues. Trimming left V 3 bases short and J 5 bases short, with 16 bases between. In nucleotides, the CDR3 is TGTGCCAGTAGTATGGCCGACCTCGGATGGGAGACCCAGTACTTC. This encodes CASSMADLGWETQYF.

This clone occurred a few times. V gene TRBV28 combines with J gene TRBJ1-5; D is undetermined. The CDR3 consists of 12 residues. Trimming took 5 bases from V and 8 from J, leaving 10 bases between them. Germline V gene sequence: CDR1 MDHEN, CDR2 SYDVKM. The CDR3 DNA sequence: TGTGCCAGCAGTACATTGTCGGAGCCCCAGCATTTT. The encoded protein is CASSTLSEPQHF.

The rearrangement joins TRBV7-2 to TRBJ2-7, with 7 nucleotides matching TRBD2. Germline V CDR1 and CDR2: SGHTA, FQGNSA. This CDR3 spans 14 amino acids. V trimming: 1 base; J trimming: 7 bases; junction bases outside the gene matches: 7. The CDR3 protein is CASSLDAGAGEQYF. CDR3 DNA sequence: TGTGCCAGCAGCTTAGACGCGGGAGCGGGGGAGCAGTACTTC.

The V gene is TRBV7-9, the J gene TRBJ2-3, with D hard to call. The CDR3 has 15 residues. Germline CDR1 is SEHNR and CDR2 is FQNEAQ (reference sequence). V was pared by 5 bases and J by 2 bases, with 14 bases between. DNA of the CDR3: TGTGCCAGCAGCCCCGGTAGGCAGATCACAGATACGCAGTATTTT. The encoded protein is CASSPGRQITDTQYF.